This T cell receptor beta chain is from a study of cytomegalovirus exposure and HLA in healthy donors. The count of this clone is one. The antigen remains undetermined. Study-level results: The study labeled 170 or so TCR beta chains cytomegalovirus-associated. It has been reported that TCR beta sequences accurately predicted the HLA-A and HLA-B alleles of most subjects. Per a later analysis, approximately 16,000 TCR beta sequences showed association with HLA alleles at 0.05 false discovery rate. Earlier analysis found most TCR beta V segments productive about 87% or about 30% of the time.

In the PCR, 60 Vbeta and 13 Jbeta primers were used. Data came from immunoSEQ multiplex PCR; TCRdb stores just in-frame clones and leaves some out. The sample carries some 140,000 clones, approximately 79% recorded once. V gave up 3 bases and J gave up 3 bases; unmatched junction bases: 6. The CDR3 extends over 16 amino acids. The germline V gene has CDR1 MNHNY and CDR2 SVGAGI (reference sequence). This TCR was recovered from a man in his forties in good health and CMV-seropositive. Sequenced input: PBMCs. The chain combines TRBV6-6 with TRBJ1-5; the match to TRBD1 covers 9 bases. The CDR3 nucleotides read TGTGCCAGCAGTTATGGACAGGGGAGGTACAATCAGCCCCAGCATTTT. This codes for CASSYGQGRYNQPQHF.